This T cell receptor (beta chain) appears in the sequencing data of a study of blood T cell repertoires in COVID-19. Study overall: Sources were T cells, B-cell-depleted T cells, or PBMCs; the material itself was cDNA or gDNA.

In the original processing: Reference gene primer amplification in the assay estimated nucleated cell counts. TCRdb's table, derived via immunoSEQ multiplex PCR, lists solely in-frame clones and lacks some. That table furnishes V, J and clone size, whereas the DNA furnished D and trimming. The sample carries fewer than 90,000 clones, roughly 90% recorded once. Sequenced material: peripheral blood. The TCR was taken from a male donor with acute or convalescent COVID-19.

Here the CDR3 DNA reads TGTGCCTGGAGTGGGAGGTGGTCGGCAGGGGGGGAAAAACTGTTTTTT. The encoded protein is CAWSGRWSAGGEKLFF. The genes are TRBV30 and TRBJ1-4, with 7 bases lining up with TRBD1. V lost 1 base, J lost 8 bases, and 13 bases stayed unmatched. The germline CDR1 and CDR2 sequences are GTSNPN and SVGIG (reference sequence). The CDR3 contains 16 residues.